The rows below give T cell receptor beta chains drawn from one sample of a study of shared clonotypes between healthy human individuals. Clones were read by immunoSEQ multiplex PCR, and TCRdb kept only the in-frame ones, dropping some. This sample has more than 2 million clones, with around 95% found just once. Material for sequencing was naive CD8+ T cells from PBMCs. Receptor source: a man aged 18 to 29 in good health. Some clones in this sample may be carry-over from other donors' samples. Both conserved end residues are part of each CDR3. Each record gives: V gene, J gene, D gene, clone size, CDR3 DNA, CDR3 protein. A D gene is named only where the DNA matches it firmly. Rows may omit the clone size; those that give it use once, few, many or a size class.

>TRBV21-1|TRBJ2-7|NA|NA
TGTGCCAGCAGTACTATTCGGACAGGGGGATCCTACGAGCAGTACTTC
CASSTIRTGGSYEQYF
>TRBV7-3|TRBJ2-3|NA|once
TGTGCCAGCAGCTTCGGGGACTCAGATACGCAGTATTTT
CASSFGDSDTQYF
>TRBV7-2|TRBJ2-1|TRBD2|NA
TGTGCCAGCAGCTCGACTAGCGGGACTAGGGAGCAGTTCTTC
CASSSTSGTREQFF
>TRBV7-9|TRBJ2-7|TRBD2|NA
TGTGCCAGCAGCCCGCCCGGACTAGCGGAAAGCTCCTACGAGCAGTACTTC
CASSPPGLAESSYEQYF
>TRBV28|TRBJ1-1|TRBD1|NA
TGTGCCAGCAGTTTATTCCGGACAGGGCGGACTGAAGCTTTCTTT
CASSLFRTGRTEAFF
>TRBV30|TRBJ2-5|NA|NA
TGTGCCTGGAGCGCATCGTCGGTACCAACTAAAGAGACCCAGTACTTC
CAWSASSVPTKETQYF
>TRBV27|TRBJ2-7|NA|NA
TGTGCCAGCAGTGGCAGCCCCTACGAGCAGTACTTC
CASSGSPYEQYF
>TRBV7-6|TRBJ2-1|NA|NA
TGTGCCAGCAGCCCGTCCGCCGGGAGCTACAATGAGCAGTTCTTC
CASSPSAGSYNEQFF
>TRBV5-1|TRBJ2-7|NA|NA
TGCGCCAGCAGCTGGGGAGGAGGAGTAACCTACGAGCAGTACTTC
CASSWGGGVTYEQYF
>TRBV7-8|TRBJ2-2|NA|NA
TGTGCCAGCACTTATAGCGGTTTCGACACCGGGGAGCTGTTTTTT
CASTYSGFDTGELFF
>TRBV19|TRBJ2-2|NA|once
TGTGCCAGTAGTTTCCCCACCGGGGAGCTGTTTTTT
CASSFPTGELFF
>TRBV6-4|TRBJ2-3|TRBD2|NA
TGTGCCAGCAGTGAAAGGGTAGCGGGGGCGACCACAGATACGCAGTATTTT
CASSERVAGATTDTQYF
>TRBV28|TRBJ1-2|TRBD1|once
TGTGCCAGCAGTTGGGCCGGGGACAGTTATGGCTACACCTTC
CASSWAGDSYGYTF
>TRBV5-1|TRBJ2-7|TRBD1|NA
TGCGCCAGCAGCTTGGGTAGGGGGCGAAACTACGAGCAGTACTTC
CASSLGRGRNYEQYF
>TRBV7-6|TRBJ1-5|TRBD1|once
TGTGCCAGCAGTCCAAGCTCCGGGACAGGGTATCAGCCCCAGCATTTT
CASSPSSGTGYQPQHF
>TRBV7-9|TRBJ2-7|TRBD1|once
TGTGCCAGCAGGACCGGGACAGTACCATACGAGCAGTACTTC
CASRTGTVPYEQYF
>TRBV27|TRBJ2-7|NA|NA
TGTGCCAGCAGTTGGGGGACTTCCTCCTACGAGCAGTACTTC
CASSWGTSSYEQYF
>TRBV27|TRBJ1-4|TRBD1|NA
TGTGCCAGCAGTTTAGGGACAGGCCTCACTAATGAAAAACTGTTTTTT
CASSLGTGLTNEKLFF
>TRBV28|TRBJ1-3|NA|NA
TGTGCCAGCAGATCGCAGCTTCCGAGATCTGGAAACACCATATATTTT
CASRSQLPRSGNTIYF
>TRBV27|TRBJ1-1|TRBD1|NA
TGTGCCAGCAGTTTTAGACAGGGTACTGAAGCTTTCTTT
CASSFRQGTEAFF
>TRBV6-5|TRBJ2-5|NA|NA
TGTGCCAGCAGTTCGGACCCACCCGGGATTCAAGAGACCCAGTACTTC
CASSSDPPGIQETQYF
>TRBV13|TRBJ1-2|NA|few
TGTGCCAGCAGGCAGGGGATTGACTATGGCTACACCTTC
CASRQGIDYGYTF
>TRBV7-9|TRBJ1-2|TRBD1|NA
TGTGCCAGCAGCCTAGGACAGGGGGTTTTTGGCTACACCTTC
CASSLGQGVFGYTF
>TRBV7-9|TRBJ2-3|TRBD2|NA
TGTGCCAGCAGCCCACTAGCGGGACGTGGGCCAGATACGCAGTATTTT
CASSPLAGRGPDTQYF
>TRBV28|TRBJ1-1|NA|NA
TGTGCCAGCAGCCTAACCCTGAGCACTGAAGCTTTCTTT
CASSLTLSTEAFF
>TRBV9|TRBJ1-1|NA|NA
TGTGCCAGCAGCGTAGGTTATCAGGGAAGGGATGACACTGAAGCTTTCTTT
CASSVGYQGRDDTEAFF
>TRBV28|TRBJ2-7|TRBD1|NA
TGTGCCAGCAGTCAAACAGGGGACTCCTACGAGCAGTACTTC
CASSQTGDSYEQYF
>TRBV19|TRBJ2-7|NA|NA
TGTGCCAGTAGTATGACAGGCGGCGAGCAGTACTTC
CASSMTGGEQYF
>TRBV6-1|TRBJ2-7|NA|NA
TGTGCCAGCAGTGTCCAGGGGCTGCACGAGCAGTACTTC
CASSVQGLHEQYF
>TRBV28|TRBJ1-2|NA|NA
TGTGCCAGCAGTCCCTTCGGACCTAGCTATGGCTACACCTTC
CASSPFGPSYGYTF
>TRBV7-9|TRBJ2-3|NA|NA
TGTGCCAGCAGCCACTACACAGATACGCAGTATTTT
CASSHYTDTQYF
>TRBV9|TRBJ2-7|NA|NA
TGTGCCAGCAGCCCCAAGGGACGGACCCTTTACGAGCAGTACTTC
CASSPKGRTLYEQYF
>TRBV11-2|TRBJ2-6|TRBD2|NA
TGTGCCAGCAGCTCTAGCGGCTCTGGGGCCAACGTCCTGACTTTC
CASSSSGSGANVLTF
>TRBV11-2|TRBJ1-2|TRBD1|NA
TGTGCCAGCAGCTTATGGGTCGGAAGGGACAGGGGGAACTATGGCTACACCTTC
CASSLWVGRDRGNYGYTF
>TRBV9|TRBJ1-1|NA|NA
TGTGCCAGCAGCGCATCGGGACGCCTGATGAACACTGAAGCTTTCTTT
CASSASGRLMNTEAFF
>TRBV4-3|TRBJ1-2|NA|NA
TGCGCCAGCAGCCAAGATGTCGTGGCAGAAATCTATGGCTACACCTTC
CASSQDVVAEIYGYTF